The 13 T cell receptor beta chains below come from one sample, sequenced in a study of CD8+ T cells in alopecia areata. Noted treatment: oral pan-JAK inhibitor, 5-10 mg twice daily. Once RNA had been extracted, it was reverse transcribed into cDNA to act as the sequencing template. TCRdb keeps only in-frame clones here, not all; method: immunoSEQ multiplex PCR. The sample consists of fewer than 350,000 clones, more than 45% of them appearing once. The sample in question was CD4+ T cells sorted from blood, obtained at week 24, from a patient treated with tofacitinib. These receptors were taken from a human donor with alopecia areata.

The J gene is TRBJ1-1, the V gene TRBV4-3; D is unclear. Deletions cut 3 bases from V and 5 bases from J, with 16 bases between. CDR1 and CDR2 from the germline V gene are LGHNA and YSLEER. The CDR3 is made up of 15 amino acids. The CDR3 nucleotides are TGCGCCAGCAGCCACCGTGCCTCCCGAAGGACTGAAGCTTTCTTT. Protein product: CASSHRASRRTEAFF.

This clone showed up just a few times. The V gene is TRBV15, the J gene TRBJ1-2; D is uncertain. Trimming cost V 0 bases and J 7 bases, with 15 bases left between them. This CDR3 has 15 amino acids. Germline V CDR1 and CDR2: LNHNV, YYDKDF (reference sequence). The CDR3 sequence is CATSRDRGIVGGYTF. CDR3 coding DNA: TGTGCCACCAGCAGAGATCGGGGTATTGTAGGTGGCTACACCTTC. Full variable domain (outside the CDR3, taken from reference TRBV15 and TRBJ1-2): DAMVIQNPRYQVTQFGKPVTLSCSQTLNHNVMYWYQQKSSQAPKLLFHYYDKDFNNEADTPDNFQSRRPNTSFCFLDIRSPGLGDTAMYLCATSRDRGIVGGYTFGSGTRLTVV.

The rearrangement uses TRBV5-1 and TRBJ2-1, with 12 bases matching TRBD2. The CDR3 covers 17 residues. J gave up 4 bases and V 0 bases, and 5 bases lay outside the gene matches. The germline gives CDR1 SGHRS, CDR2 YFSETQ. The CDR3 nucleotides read TGCGCCAGCAGCTTGGGACTAGCGGGGGCGCAATACAATGAGCAGTTCTTC. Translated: CASSLGLAGAQYNEQFF.

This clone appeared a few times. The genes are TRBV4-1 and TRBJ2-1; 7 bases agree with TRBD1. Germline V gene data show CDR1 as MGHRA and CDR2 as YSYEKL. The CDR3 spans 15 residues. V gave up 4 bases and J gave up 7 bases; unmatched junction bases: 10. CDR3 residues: CASSLRQGLRNEQFF. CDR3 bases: TGCGCCAGCAGCCTTCGACAGGGTCTCAGGAATGAGCAGTTCTTC.

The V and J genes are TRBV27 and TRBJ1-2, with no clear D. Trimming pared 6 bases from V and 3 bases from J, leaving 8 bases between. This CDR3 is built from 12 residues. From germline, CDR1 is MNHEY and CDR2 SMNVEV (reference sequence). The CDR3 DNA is TGTGCCAGCAGCGACAATTACTATGGCTACACCTTC. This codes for CASSDNYYGYTF.

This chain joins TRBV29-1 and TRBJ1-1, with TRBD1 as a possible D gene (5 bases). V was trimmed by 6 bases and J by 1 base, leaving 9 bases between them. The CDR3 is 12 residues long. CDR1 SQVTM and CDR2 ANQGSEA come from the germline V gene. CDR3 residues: CSVDSSNTEAFF. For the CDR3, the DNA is TGCAGCGTCGACAGTTCGAACACTGAAGCTTTCTTT.

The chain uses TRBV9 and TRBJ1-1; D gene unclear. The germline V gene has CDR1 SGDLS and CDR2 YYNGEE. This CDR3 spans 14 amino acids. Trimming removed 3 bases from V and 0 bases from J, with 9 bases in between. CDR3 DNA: TGTGCCAGCAGCGCGACGGTCATGAACACTGAAGCTTTCTTT. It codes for CASSATVMNTEAFF.

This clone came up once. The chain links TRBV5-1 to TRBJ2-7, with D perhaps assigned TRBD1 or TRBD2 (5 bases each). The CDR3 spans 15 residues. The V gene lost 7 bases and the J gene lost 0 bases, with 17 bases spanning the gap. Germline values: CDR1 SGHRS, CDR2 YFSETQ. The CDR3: CASRDWGKLSYEQYF. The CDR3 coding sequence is TGCGCCAGCCGGGATTGGGGGAAACTCTCCTACGAGCAGTACTTC. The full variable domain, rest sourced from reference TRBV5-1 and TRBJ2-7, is KAGVTQTPRYLIKTRGQQVTLSCSPISGHRSVSWYQQTPGQGLQFLFEYFSETQRNKGNFPGRFSGRQFSNSRSEMNVSTLELGDSALYLCASRDWGKLSYEQYFGPGTRLTVT.

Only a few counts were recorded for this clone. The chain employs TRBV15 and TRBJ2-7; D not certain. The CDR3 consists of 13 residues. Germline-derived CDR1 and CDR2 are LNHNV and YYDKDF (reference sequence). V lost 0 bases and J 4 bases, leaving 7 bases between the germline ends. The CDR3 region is CATSREIWYEQYF. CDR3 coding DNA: TGTGCCACCAGCAGAGAAATCTGGTACGAGCAGTACTTC.

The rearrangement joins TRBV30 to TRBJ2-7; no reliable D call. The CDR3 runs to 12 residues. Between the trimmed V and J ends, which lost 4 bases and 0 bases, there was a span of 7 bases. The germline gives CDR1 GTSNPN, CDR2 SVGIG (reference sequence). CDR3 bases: TGTGCCTGGACCCAAGGCTCCTACGAGCAGTACTTC. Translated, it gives CAWTQGSYEQYF.

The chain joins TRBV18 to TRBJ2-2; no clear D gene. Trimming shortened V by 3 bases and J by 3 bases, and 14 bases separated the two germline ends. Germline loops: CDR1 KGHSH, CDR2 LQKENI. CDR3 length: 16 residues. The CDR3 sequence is CASSPQPPTHTGELFF. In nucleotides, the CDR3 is TGTGCCAGCTCACCTCAGCCACCAACTCACACCGGGGAGCTGTTTTTT.

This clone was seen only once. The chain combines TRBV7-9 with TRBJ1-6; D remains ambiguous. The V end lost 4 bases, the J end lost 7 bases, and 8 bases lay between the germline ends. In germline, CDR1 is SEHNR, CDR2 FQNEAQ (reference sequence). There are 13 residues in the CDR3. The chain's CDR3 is CASSSLVNSPLHF. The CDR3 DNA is TGTGCCAGCAGCTCTTTGGTCAATTCACCCCTCCACTTT.

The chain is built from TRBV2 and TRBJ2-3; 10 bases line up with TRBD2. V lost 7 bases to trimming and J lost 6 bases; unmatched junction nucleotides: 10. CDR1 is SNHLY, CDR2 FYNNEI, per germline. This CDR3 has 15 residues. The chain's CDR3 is CASTWRLAGEDTQYF. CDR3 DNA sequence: TGTGCCAGCACCTGGCGCCTAGCGGGGGAGGATACGCAGTATTTT.